Presented here are 2 T cell receptor beta chains from one specimen sequenced in a study of post-analysis software for immune sequencing data. General study points: Elevated frequency relative to controls characterized 4 or 5 TRBV segments in patients, TRBV5-6, TRBV5-1 and TRBV20-1 among them.

Each TCR beta cDNA library carried unique molecular identifiers. TCRdb analysed the PCR reads with MiXCR anew, one entry per CDR3 protein. The repertoire has around 400,000 distinct CDR3 sequences, approximately 42% of them found once; the top ten carry under 9%. Their recognized antigens are unknown. Sequenced sample: blood. These receptors were obtained from a girl aged 2 to 9 with multiple sclerosis.

The J gene is TRBJ2-1, the V gene TRBV29-1; the D is unclear. The V gene's germline CDR1 is SQVTM and CDR2 ANQGSEA. CDR3 size: 13 residues. Trimming removed 6 bases at V and 6 bases at J, with 15 bases between. The DNA for the CDR3 is TGCAGCGTCGCAGTAACCGAAATCAATGAGCAGTTCTTC. Translated, it gives CSVAVTEINEQFF.

To note about this clonotype: It may be a read error: a sequence one base away is much more abundant. The genes are TRBV2 and TRBJ2-5; D is possibly TRBD2 (6 bases). Germline-derived CDR1 and CDR2 are SNHLY and FYNNEI. This CDR3 is built from 13 residues. V shed 7 bases and J shed 1 base, with 10 bases lying between them. CDR3 in amino acids: CASNRDSQETQYF. CDR3 nucleotides: TGTGCCAGCAACCGGGACTCCCAAGAGACCCAGTACTTC.